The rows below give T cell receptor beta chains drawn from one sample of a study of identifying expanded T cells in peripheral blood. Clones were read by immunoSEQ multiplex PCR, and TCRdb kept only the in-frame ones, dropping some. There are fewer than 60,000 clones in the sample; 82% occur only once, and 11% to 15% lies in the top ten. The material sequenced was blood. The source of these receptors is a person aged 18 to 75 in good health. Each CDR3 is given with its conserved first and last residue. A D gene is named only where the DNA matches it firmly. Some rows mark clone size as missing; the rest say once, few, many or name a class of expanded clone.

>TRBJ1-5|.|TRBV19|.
TGTGCCAGTAGTATCCTCGGCAATCAGCCCCAGCATTTT
CASSILGNQPQHF
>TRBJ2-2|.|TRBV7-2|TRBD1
TGTGCCAGCAGCTTACAGGACAGGGTGGGGACCGGGGAGCTGTTTTTT
CASSLQDRVGTGELFF
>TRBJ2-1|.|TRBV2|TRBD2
TGTGCCAGCAGAGGCGGGGGGGCCTACAATGAGCAGTTCTTC
CASRGGGAYNEQFF
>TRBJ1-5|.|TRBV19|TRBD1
TGTGCCAGTAAAGCAGGGGGAGCTTATAGCAATCAGCCCCAGCATTTT
CASKAGGAYSNQPQHF
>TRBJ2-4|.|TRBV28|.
TGTGCCAGCAGTTTAATCGGGTTAAACATTCAGTACTTC
CASSLIGLNIQYF
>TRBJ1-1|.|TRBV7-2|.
TGTGCCAGCAGCTTATACCCCGACAGCCGATACACTGAAGCTTTCTTT
CASSLYPDSRYTEAFF
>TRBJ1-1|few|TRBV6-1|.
TGTGCCAGCAGTCGAGGGGTTGGGGCTGAAGCTTTCTTT
CASSRGVGAEAFF
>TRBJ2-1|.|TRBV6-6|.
TGTGCCAGCAGTCACCCACGAACACAGGGGCGGGGTGAGCAGTTCTTC
CASSHPRTQGRGEQFF
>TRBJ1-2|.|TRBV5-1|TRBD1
TGCGCCAGCAGCTTGGAACGACAGGGGTATGGCTACACCTTC
CASSLERQGYGYTF
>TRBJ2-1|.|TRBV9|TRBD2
TGTGCCAGCAGCGGGACTAGCGGGAGGTTCTACAATGAGCAGTTCTTC
CASSGTSGRFYNEQFF
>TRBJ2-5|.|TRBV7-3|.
TGTGCCAGCAGCCCTCCGGGGGGCGGCCAAGAGACCCAGTACTTC
CASSPPGGGQETQYF
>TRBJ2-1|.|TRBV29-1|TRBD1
TGCAGCGTTGCCGGGACAGGGGGCTTCGATGAGCAGTTCTTC
CSVAGTGGFDEQFF
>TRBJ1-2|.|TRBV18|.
TGTGCCAGCTCACCGGCTACTAACTATGGCTACACCTTC
CASSPATNYGYTF
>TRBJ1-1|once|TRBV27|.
TGTGCCAGCAGTCGCAGCAGGTTAAGAACTGAAGCTTTCTTT
CASSRSRLRTEAFF
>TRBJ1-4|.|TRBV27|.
TGTGCCAGCAGTAACACCGGGTCCCAAAAACTGTTTTTT
CASSNTGSQKLFF
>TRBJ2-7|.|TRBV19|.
TGTGCCAGTAGTATAGGACAAGGCGAGCAGTACTTC
CASSIGQGEQYF
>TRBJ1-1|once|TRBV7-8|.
TGTGCCAGCAGCTTAGGGAGCACTGAAGCTTTCTTT
CASSLGSTEAFF
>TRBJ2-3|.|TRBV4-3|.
TGCGCCAGCAGCCAAGATTTCGGAGATACGCAGTATTTT
CASSQDFGDTQYF
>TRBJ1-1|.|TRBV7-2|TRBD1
TGTGCCAGCAGCTTAGGAAGCGACAGGGGCACTGAAGCTTTCTTT
CASSLGSDRGTEAFF
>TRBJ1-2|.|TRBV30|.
TGTGCCTGGACCGATGATACCCGGAGTCCCTATAACTATGGCTACACCTTC
CAWTDDTRSPYNYGYTF
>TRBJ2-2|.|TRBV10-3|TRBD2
TGTGCCATCAGTGAGTCGACTCGAGGGGGACTAGCGAGAACCGGGGAGCTGTTTTTT
CAISESTRGGLARTGELFF
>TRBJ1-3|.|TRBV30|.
TGTGCCTGCCCGGACCGTGGAAACACCATATATTTT
CACPDRGNTIYF
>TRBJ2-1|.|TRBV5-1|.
TGCGCCAGCAGCTCAAATGGGGGTGCGGCGAGGGATGAGCAGTTCTTC
CASSSNGGAARDEQFF
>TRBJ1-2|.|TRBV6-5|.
TGTGCCAGCAGGACGGAATCCCACTATGGCTACACCTTC
CASRTESHYGYTF
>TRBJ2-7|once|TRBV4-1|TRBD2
TGCGCCAGCAGCCCCCTGGGACTAGCGGGAGGTGGGGGAGACGAGCAGTACTTC
CASSPLGLAGGGGDEQYF
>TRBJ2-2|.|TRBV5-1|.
TGCGCCAGCAGCTTGGGATTTCGGGACACCGGGGAGCTGTTTTTT
CASSLGFRDTGELFF
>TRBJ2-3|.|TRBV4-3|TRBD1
TGCGCCAGCAGCCCCGGACTCAGGGACAGGAGCACAGATACGCAGTATTTT
CASSPGLRDRSTDTQYF
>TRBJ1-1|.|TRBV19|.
TGTGCCAGTAGTATAAGTCTCGCTCCCGGAGCTGAAGCTTTCTTT
CASSISLAPGAEAFF
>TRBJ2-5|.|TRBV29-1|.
TGCAGCGTTGTGCTCGGACAGCTGGAAGAGACCCAGTACTTC
CSVVLGQLEETQYF
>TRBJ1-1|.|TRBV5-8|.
TGTGCCAGCAGCTTGGCGGCGGGCACTGAAGCTTTCTTT
CASSLAAGTEAFF
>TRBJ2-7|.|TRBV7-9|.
TGTGCCAGCAGCTTAGTTCCGGGCGAGCAGTACTTC
CASSLVPGEQYF
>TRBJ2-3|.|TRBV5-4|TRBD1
TGTGCCAGCAGCCACGAGGGGGCCGGGACAGATACGCAGTATTTT
CASSHEGAGTDTQYF
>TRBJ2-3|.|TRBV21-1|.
TGTGCCAGCAGCAAAGAAGGTCGGGGGATCACAGATACGCAGTATTTT
CASSKEGRGITDTQYF
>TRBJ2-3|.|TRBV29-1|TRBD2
TGCAGCGTTGAAGACGGGAGGAATACGCAGTATTTT
CSVEDGRNTQYF
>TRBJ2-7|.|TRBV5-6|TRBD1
TGTGCCAGCAGCTTGTGGGACAGACACTTCCCATACGAGCAGTACTTC
CASSLWDRHFPYEQYF
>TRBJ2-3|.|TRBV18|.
TGTGCCAGCTCACCACCGGCTCTCCTTACGCAGTATTTT
CASSPPALLTQYF
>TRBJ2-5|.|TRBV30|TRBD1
TGTGCCTGCGGACAGGGAAAAGAGACCCAGTACTTC
CACGQGKETQYF